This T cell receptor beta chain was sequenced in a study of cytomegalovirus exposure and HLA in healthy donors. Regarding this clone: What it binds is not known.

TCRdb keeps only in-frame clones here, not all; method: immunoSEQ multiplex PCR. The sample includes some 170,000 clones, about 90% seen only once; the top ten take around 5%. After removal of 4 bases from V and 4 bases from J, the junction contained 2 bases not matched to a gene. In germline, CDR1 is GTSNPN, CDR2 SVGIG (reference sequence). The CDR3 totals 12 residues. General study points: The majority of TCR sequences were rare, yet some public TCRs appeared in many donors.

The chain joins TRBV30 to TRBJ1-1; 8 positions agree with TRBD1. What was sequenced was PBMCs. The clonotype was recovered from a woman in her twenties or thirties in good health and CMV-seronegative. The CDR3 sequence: CAWKQGGTEAFF. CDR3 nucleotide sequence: TGTGCCTGGAAACAGGGGGGCACTGAAGCTTTCTTT. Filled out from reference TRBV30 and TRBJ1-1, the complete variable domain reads SQTIHQWPATLVQPVGSPLSLECTVEGTSNPNLYWYRQAAGRGLQLLFYSVGIGQISSEVPQNLSASRPQDRQFILSSKKLLLSDSGFYLCAWKQGGTEAFFGQGTRLTVV.